Following are 12 T cell receptor beta chains from one sample sequenced in a study of blood T cell repertoires in COVID-19. The data were produced by immunoSEQ multiplex PCR, yet TCRdb's version contains in-frame clones alone and is incomplete. The table lists some 140,000 clones, just under 85% of them singletons. Sample: peripheral blood. All receptors derive from a woman aged 60 to 75 with acute or convalescent COVID-19.

The CDR3, as DNA: TGTGCCAGCAGTTCGACTAGCGGGGGGCATGAGCAGTTCTTC. As protein: CASSSTSGGHEQFF. The chain is built from TRBV6-5 and TRBJ2-1; 13 bases are a match to TRBD2. Germline CDR1 reads MNHEY; CDR2 reads SVGAGI. Losses at the gene ends were 4 bases for V and 8 bases for J; bases not matched to a gene: 2. This CDR3 has 14 residues.

This clone was picked up one time. V usage is TRBV27 and J usage is TRBJ1-3, with D unclear. This CDR3 has 14 amino acids. The germline V gene has CDR1 MNHEY and CDR2 SMNVEV (reference sequence). The V end was cut by 8 bases, the J end by 0 bases, with 11 bases between. The CDR3 region is CASAGLASGNTIYF. The CDR3, as DNA: TGTGCCAGCGCCGGACTAGCCTCTGGAAACACCATATATTTT.

The chain couples TRBV7-8 to TRBJ2-5; possibly TRBD1 for D (6 bases). The CDR3 extends over 14 amino acids. Germline V gene sequence: CDR1 SGHVS, CDR2 FQNEAQ. With 6 bases removed from V and 1 base from J, the gap between germline ends came to 12 bases. The CDR3 bases are TGTGCCAGCAGGACAGGCGTACCCCAAGAGACCCAGTACTTC. Amino acids: CASRTGVPQETQYF.

This clone showed up just a few times. The chain carries TRBV9 and TRBJ1-1; 10 bases map to TRBD1. The CDR3 runs 17 residues. Germline CDR1 and CDR2: SGDLS and YYNGEE. The V segment lost 4 bases and the J segment 1 base; nucleotides outside the gene matches: 10. The CDR3 bases are TGTGCCAGCAGCCCCGGGACAGGGGTATTTGAGAACACTGAAGCTTTCTTT. As protein: CASSPGTGVFENTEAFF.

The chain has TRBV5-4 and TRBJ1-1, with no clear D. The germline gives CDR1 SGHNT, CDR2 YYREEE (reference sequence). Trimming pared 6 bases from V and 2 bases from J, leaving 11 bases between. The CDR3 consists of 13 residues. The DNA for the CDR3 is TGTGCCAGCACCCTGGGGAGCAACACTGAAGCTTTCTTT. It specifies CASTLGSNTEAFF. The complete variable domain, with remaining parts taken from reference TRBV5-4 and TRBJ1-1, reads ETGVTQSPTHLIKTRGQQVTLRCSSQSGHNTVSWYQQALGQGPQFIFQYYREEENGRGNFPPRFSGLQFPNYSSELNVNALELDDSALYLCASTLGSNTEAFFGQGTRLTVV.

This clone was seen at least ten times. The rearrangement uses TRBV29-1 and TRBJ2-7, with TRBD2 identical over 11 bases. The CDR3 extends over 16 amino acids. Per the germline V gene, CDR1 is SQVTM and CDR2 is ANQGSEA. The junction had 9 bases not matched to a gene; V was cut back by 3 bases and J by 2 bases. In DNA form, the CDR3 reads TGCAGCGTTGATGACGGACTAGCGGGTACCCCCTACGAGCAGTACTTC. This codes for CSVDDGLAGTPYEQYF.

V gene TRBV24-1 combines with J gene TRBJ1-2, with D hard to call. The CDR3 totals 15 residues. Germline V gives CDR1 KGHDR, CDR2 SFDVKD. V was clipped by 5 bases and J by 3 bases, with 15 bases between them. The CDR3 is CATSVLSDRHYGYTF. The CDR3 DNA sequence: TGTGCCACCAGTGTACTTAGCGATAGGCACTATGGCTACACCTTC.

The chain uses TRBV6-1 and TRBJ1-2, with D tentatively TRBD1 (5 bases). CDR1 is MNHNS, CDR2 SASEGT, per germline. This CDR3 contains 12 residues. Trimming cost V 5 bases and J 6 bases, with 10 bases left between them. The CDR3 DNA reads as TGTGCCAGCAGTACAGGTGCTAATGGCTACACCTTC. This codes for CASSTGANGYTF.

This chain connects TRBV2 to TRBJ1-5, with D possibly being TRBD1 (6 bases). The CDR3 covers 14 residues. Germline V CDR1 and CDR2: SNHLY, FYNNEI. The V end lost 6 bases, the J end lost 4 bases, and 13 bases lay between the germline ends. CDR3 nucleotides: TGTGCCAGCAGACCCGACAGGCCAAATCAGCCCCAGCATTTT. Translating gives CASRPDRPNQPQHF.

This chain links TRBV12-3 or TRBV12-4 with TRBJ2-1; D call uncertain. The CDR3 length is 13 residues. V lost 6 bases and J lost 0, with 6 bases in between. The DNA for the CDR3 is TGTGCCAGCAGAAAGAGCTCCTACAATGAGCAGTTCTTC. Residues: CASRKSSYNEQFF.

This clone was seen only a few times. The chain is built from TRBV9 and TRBJ1-1; possibly TRBD1 for D (6 bases). This CDR3 region has 14 residues. Germline V gene lookup returns CDR1 SGDLS and CDR2 YYNGEE. Trimming removed 3 bases from V and 5 bases from J, with 14 bases in between. The CDR3 loop reads CASSALGRGTEAFF. Here the CDR3 DNA reads TGTGCCAGCAGCGCCCTGGGCAGGGGTACTGAAGCTTTCTTT. Combining the CDR3 with reference TRBV9 and TRBJ1-1 gives the whole variable domain DSGVTQTPKHLITATGQRVTLRCSPRSGDLSVYWYQQSLDQGLQFLIQYYNGEERAKGNILERFSAQQFPDLHSELNLSSLELGDSALYFCASSALGRGTEAFFGQGTRLTVV.

The chain combines TRBV6-5 with TRBJ1-4, with D possibly being TRBD1 (6 bases). Germline loops: CDR1 MNHEY, CDR2 SVGAGI. CDR3 length: 15 residues. Trimming stripped 0 bases from V and 7 bases from J, with 12 bases between. The DNA for the CDR3 is TGTGCCAGCAGTTACTCTTCAGGGGATGGTGAAAAACTGTTTTTT. Translation gives CASSYSSGDGEKLFF.